This T cell receptor (beta chain) stems from a study of human T cells and chemical hapten exposure. TCRdb reprocessed the RACE reads with MiXCR, giving one entry per CDR3 protein. The sample comprises 85,000 or so distinct CDR3 sequences, approximately 10% of which are singletons, and roughly 1.4% rests with the top ten. V was pared by 1 base and J by 1 base, with 10 bases between. The CDR3 runs 15 residues. Germline V gives CDR1 SEHNR, CDR2 FQNEAQ (reference sequence). Time point indicated: patch test 2, 6 weeks after DPC sensitization. Treatment in this sample: therapeutic diphenylcyclopropenone sensitization with weekly scalp DPC. Alopecia patients deemed DPC-suitable, aged 18 to 70, excluding pregnancy.

This clonotype was obtained from a man aged 18 to 30 with alopecia areata. Some clones in this sample may be carry-over from other donors' samples. This material consisted of whole blood, taken in connection with sensitization to the hapten diphenylcyclopropenone (DPC). The V gene is TRBV7-9, the J gene TRBJ2-5, with D perhaps given as TRBD1 or TRBD2 (5 bases each). The CDR3 region is CASSLVGGSQETQYF. Here the CDR3 DNA reads TGTGCCAGCAGCTTAGTTGGGGGATCCCAAGAGACCCAGTACTTC.